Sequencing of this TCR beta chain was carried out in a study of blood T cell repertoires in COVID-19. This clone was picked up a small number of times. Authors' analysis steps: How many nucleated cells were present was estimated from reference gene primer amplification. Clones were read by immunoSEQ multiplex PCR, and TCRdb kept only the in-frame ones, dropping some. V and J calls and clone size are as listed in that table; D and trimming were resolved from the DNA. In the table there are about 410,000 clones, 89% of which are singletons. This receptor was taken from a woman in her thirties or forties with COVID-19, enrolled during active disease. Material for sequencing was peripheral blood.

The CDR3 here is CASRTPPGRGGYGYTF. The CDR3 coding sequence is TGTGCCAGCAGAACGCCCCCGGGGAGGGGAGGCTATGGCTACACCTTC. The rearrangement joins TRBV28 to TRBJ1-2, with D tentatively TRBD1 (5 bases). The CDR3 length is 16 residues. Germline values: CDR1 MDHEN, CDR2 SYDVKM. V was clipped by 6 bases and J by 4 bases, with 21 bases between them.